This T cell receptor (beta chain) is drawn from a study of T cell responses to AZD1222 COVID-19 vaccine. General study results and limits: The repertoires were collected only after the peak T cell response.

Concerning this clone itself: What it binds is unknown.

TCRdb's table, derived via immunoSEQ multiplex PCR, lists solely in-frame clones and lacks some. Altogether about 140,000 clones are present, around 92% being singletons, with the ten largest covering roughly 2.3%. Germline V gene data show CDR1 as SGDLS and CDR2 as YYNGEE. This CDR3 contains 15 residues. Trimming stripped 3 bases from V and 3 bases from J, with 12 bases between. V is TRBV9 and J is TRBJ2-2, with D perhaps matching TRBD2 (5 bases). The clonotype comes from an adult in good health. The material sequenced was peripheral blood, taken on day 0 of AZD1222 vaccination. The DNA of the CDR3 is TGTGCCAGCAGCGCGCGAACTAGGGACACCGGGGAGCTGTTTTTT. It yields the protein CASSARTRDTGELFF.